The source of this T cell receptor beta chain is a study of molecular identifiers for immune sequencing clone quantification. MiXCR, run by TCRdb on the PCR reads, gives a single entry per CDR3 protein. In the table there are about 640,000 distinct CDR3 sequences, less than 20% of which are singletons. General observations from the study: The sizes of highly expanded clones could be underestimated when identical TCR molecules share a barcode.

Many counts were recorded for this clonotype. The target antigen is unknown. The sequence derives from a human donor in good health. Some libraries in this study had Jurkat cell RNA spiked in. The sequencing input was naive CD8+ T cells from blood, with Jurkat cell RNA spiked in. The subset: FACS-sorted CD8+CD4-CCR7+CD45RA+ naive T cells.

In DNA, the CDR3 is TGTGCCAGCTCTTACCGACCACGGAATTCAGTCTCCTACGAGCAGTACTTC. It codes for CASSYRPRNSVSYEQYF. The J gene is TRBJ2-7, the V gene TRBV18; D is ambiguous. Per the germline V gene, CDR1 is KGHSH and CDR2 is LQKENI. The V end lost 6 bases, the J end lost 0 bases, and 21 bases lay between the germline ends. This CDR3 is 17 amino acids long.